What follows is one TCR beta chain and its context. This clonotype came up many times. What antigen it recognizes has not been identified. Within one base of it there is no much larger clone, and no base qualities were kept. Library preparation used PCR. The instrument given in TCRdb is Illumina HiSeq 2500. Unique molecular identifiers were incorporated into TCR beta cDNA libraries to reduce PCR and sequencing biases. Some 500,000 cDNA molecules were obtained for every 1 to 10 million input T cells, so each molecule roughly corresponded to one T cell. The patient libraries were prepared and sequenced with the same protocol used for the earlier healthy control dataset. Within a given batch, samples were prepared together, multiplexed and sequenced on the same HiSeq lane. The original methods were these. Raw barcoded reads were processed with MIGEC, discarding single-read molecular identifier groups before consensus assembly and CDR3 extraction. VDJtools was used for post-analysis of the clonotype tables, and diversity was normalized by down-sampling every dataset to the size of the smallest sample. In repertoire overlap clustering, CDR3 amino acid sequences, but not nucleotide sequences, were matched to correct batch-related cross-sample contamination. The public reads were reprocessed in TCRdb via fastp at Q25 and MiXCR, keeping in-frame beta chains. Each entry is one CDR3 protein sequence, shown with its most common DNA and genes. Here the V and J calls rest on TCRdb's processing, not on the authors' analysis. The sample table records roughly 400,000 distinct CDR3 sequences; approximately 37% of these occur just once. The ten biggest clones cover around 8% of the sample.

Ends trimmed: V by 4 bases, J by 7 bases; bases unmatched to a gene: 6. Sequences SGHTA (CDR1) and FQGNSA (CDR2) are obtained from the germline V gene. Reading from cysteine to phenylalanine, the CDR3 counts 15 amino acids. Only CDR3 DNA is held: 45 bases, read in frame from base 1. To demonstrate the VDJtools post-analysis software, the study profiled TCR beta repertoires from the peripheral blood of under 15 young patients with multiple sclerosis. The multiple sclerosis patients were children and adolescents between roughly 6 and 17 years of age. The data were taken from a study of post-analysis software for immune sequencing data (dated by TCRdb to about 2015). Regarding the research as a whole: Relapsing-remitting, secondary progressive and progressive-relapsing multiple sclerosis were recorded as disease courses, and subtype annotation was lacking for some patients. A subset of samples was prepared in parallel using single-end sample barcoding, then pooled and co-amplified after Illumina adapter ligation. The patient repertoires were compared against 10 to 12 previously published healthy control repertoires obtained from donors aged 6 to 25 years. The research as a whole found: The control group was slightly older than the multiple sclerosis patient group. Multiple sclerosis patients had significantly lower normalized Chao1 diversity than controls, a result that suggests substantial peripheral T-cell clonal expansion. Strong co-clustering of samples prepared in the same batch was shown by direct clustering with F measure, prompting a batch-effect correction. Significantly higher frequencies in patients than in controls were found for roughly 5 TRBV segments, including TRBV5-6, TRBV5-1 and TRBV20-1.

The chain employs TRBV7-2 and TRBJ2-1; TRBD2 lines up with 11 middle nucleotides. Input material: blood. This receptor was identified in a girl aged 2 to 10 with multiple sclerosis. The CDR3 here reads CASSSTSGRGNEQFF. The DNA sequence is given as TGTGCCAGCAGCTCTACTAGCGGGAGAGGTAATGAGCAGTTCTTC. The entire variable domain, with the stretches around the CDR3 drawn from the reference TRBV7-2 and TRBJ2-1 proteins, is GAGVSQSPSNKVTEKGKDVELRCDPISGHTALYWYRQSLGQGLEFLIYFQGNSAPDKSGLPSDRFSAERTGGSVSTLTIQRTQQEDSAVYLCASSSTSGRGNEQFFGPGTRLTVL.